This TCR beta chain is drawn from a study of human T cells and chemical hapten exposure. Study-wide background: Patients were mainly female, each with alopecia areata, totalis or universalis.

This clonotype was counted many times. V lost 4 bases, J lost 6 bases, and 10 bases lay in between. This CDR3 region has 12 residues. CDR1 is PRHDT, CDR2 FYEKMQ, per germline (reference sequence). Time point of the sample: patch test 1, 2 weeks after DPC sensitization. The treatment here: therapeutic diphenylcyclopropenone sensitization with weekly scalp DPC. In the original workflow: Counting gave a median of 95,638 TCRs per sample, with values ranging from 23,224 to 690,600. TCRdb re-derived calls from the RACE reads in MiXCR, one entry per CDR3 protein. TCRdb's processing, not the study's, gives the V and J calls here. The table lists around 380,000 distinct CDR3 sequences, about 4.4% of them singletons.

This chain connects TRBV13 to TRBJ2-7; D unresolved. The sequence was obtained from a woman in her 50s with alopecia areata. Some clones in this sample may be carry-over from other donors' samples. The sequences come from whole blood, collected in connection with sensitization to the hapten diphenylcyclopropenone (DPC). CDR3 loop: CASSSGRTEQYF. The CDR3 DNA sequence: TGTGCCAGCAGCTCCGGACGTACCGAGCAGTACTTC.